Presented here are 15 T cell receptor beta chains from one specimen sequenced in a study of blood T cell repertoires in COVID-19. Repertoires were generated with immunoSEQ multiplex PCR, while TCRdb's copy carries only in-frame clones and drops some. Of hundreds of thousands of clones in the sample, about 89% were seen once. The source material was peripheral blood. These receptors originate from a woman aged 25 to 39 with acute or convalescent COVID-19.

In this sample, this clone turned up once. V is TRBV7-9 and J is TRBJ1-2; 9 nucleotides line up with TRBD1. The length of the CDR3 is 15 residues. Germline CDR1 and CDR2: SEHNR and FQNEAQ (reference sequence). With 4 bases clipped from V and 8 bases from J, the junction kept 11 bases outside the gene matches. In DNA, the CDR3 is TGTGCCAGCAGCTCGTGGCAACAGGGGGCAAGGGGCTACACCTTC. Protein product: CASSSWQQGARGYTF.

This clone was counted between two and nine times. CDR3 sequence: CASSRENEQYF. In nucleotides, the CDR3 is TGTGCCAGCAGCCGGGAAAACGAGCAGTACTTC. The chain carries TRBV6-6 and TRBJ2-7; D is possibly TRBD2 (5 bases). V lost 6 bases and J 5 bases, leaving 8 bases between the germline ends. The CDR3 loop spans 11 amino acids. Germline CDR1 reads MNHNY; CDR2 reads SVGAGI (reference sequence).

The rearrangement uses TRBV2 and TRBJ2-7, with 12 bases aligning to TRBD2. This CDR3 has 15 residues. Per the germline V gene, CDR1 is SNHLY and CDR2 is FYNNEI. With 4 bases clipped from V and 6 bases from J, the junction kept 7 bases outside the gene matches. Written as DNA, the CDR3 is TGTGCCAGCAGTGCTTCTAGCGGGGGGGCCCGCGAGCAGTACTTC. As protein: CASSASSGGAREQYF. Using reference TRBV2 and TRBJ2-7 for the parts outside the CDR3, the full variable domain is EPEVTQTPSHQVTQMGQEVILRCVPISNHLYFYWYRQILGQKVEFLVSFYNNEISEKSEIFDDQFSVERPDGSNFTLKIRSTKLEDSAMYFCASSASSGGAREQYFGPGTRLTVT.

This chain connects TRBV6-5 to TRBJ2-1, with 11 bases fitting TRBD1. Germline CDR1 reads MNHEY; CDR2 reads SVGAGI. CDR3 length equals 16 residues. V shed 0 bases and J 5 bases; nucleotides not matched to a gene: 3. CDR3: CASSYSGTGGDNEQFF. The CDR3, as DNA: TGTGCCAGCAGTTACTCCGGGACAGGGGGGGACAATGAGCAGTTCTTC.

This chain uses TRBV9 with TRBJ2-7; 7 bases match TRBD1. After removal of 0 bases from V and 0 bases from J, the junction contained 3 bases not matched to a gene. Germline V gene lookup returns CDR1 SGDLS and CDR2 YYNGEE. This CDR3 contains 15 residues. The CDR3 region is CASSVGQGHSYEQYF. The CDR3 DNA reads as TGTGCCAGCAGCGTAGGACAGGGTCACTCCTACGAGCAGTACTTC.

This chain uses TRBV21-1 with TRBJ1-1; TRBD1 is the table's D call, not checked against the DNA. TRBV21-1 is a pseudogene locus. This CDR3 has 16 amino acids. CDR3 DNA sequence: TGTGCCAGCAGCAAAGCGCTAGGAGACAGGGGTACTGAAGCTTTCTTT. Its translation: CASSKALGDRGTEAFF.

The chain uses TRBV7-9 and TRBJ1-4; 7 nucleotides match TRBD1. V shed 1 base, J shed 1 base, and the junction held 6 bases outside the gene matches. CDR1 and CDR2 from the germline V gene are SEHNR and FQNEAQ (reference sequence). There are 17 residues in the CDR3. CDR3 residues: CASSLETGSGTNEKLFF. DNA of the CDR3: TGTGCCAGCAGCTTAGAGACAGGGTCGGGAACTAATGAAAAACTGTTTTTT.

V is TRBV28 and J is TRBJ1-6; tentative D call: TRBD1 (5 bases). V was pared by 7 bases and J by 3 bases, with 13 bases between. Germline assignment: CDR1 MDHEN and CDR2 SYDVKM. This CDR3 region has 15 residues. The CDR3 spells CASNAGEGYNSPLHF. The CDR3 DNA is TGTGCCAGCAATGCGGGGGAAGGCTATAATTCACCCCTCCACTTT.

The J gene is TRBJ2-7, the V gene TRBV11-2; weak D call: TRBD1 (5 bases). This CDR3 is 13 amino acids long. The germline gives CDR1 SGHAT, CDR2 FQNNGV. V lost 4 bases, J lost 11 bases, and 18 bases lay in between. CDR3 sequence: CASSSQVGLQEYF. CDR3 in DNA: TGTGCCAGCAGCTCCCAGGTGGGGCTTCAGGAGTACTTC.

The chain links TRBV28 to TRBJ1-6; D is undetermined. CDR1 MDHEN and CDR2 SYDVKM come from the germline V gene. V lost 8 bases, J lost 10 bases, and 12 bases lay in between. The CDR3 sequence is 12 residues long. CDR3 DNA: TGTGCCAGCCGCGGGTCGGAGTCACCCCTCCACTTT. It yields the protein CASRGSESPLHF.

The table lists this clone with a count of one. Other DNA sequences of this sample code for an identical CDR3. CDR3 coding DNA: TGTGCCAGCAGGGGACTAGCGGTCCAAGAGACCCAGTACTTC. Translated, it gives CASRGLAVQETQYF. The J gene is TRBJ2-5, the V gene TRBV2; 11 positions match TRBD2. V dropped 6 bases and J dropped 1; count of bases not matched to a gene: 1. CDR1 is SNHLY and CDR2 is FYNNEI in the germline V gene. The CDR3 consists of 14 residues.

The chain couples TRBV5-6 to TRBJ2-3; 8 bases align to TRBD1. The CDR3 covers 16 residues. Germline lookup yields CDR1 SGHDT and CDR2 YYEEEE. V lost 0 bases to trimming and J lost 0 bases; unmatched junction nucleotides: 3. For the CDR3, the DNA is TGTGCCAGCAGCTTGGAGGGACAGGTTAGCACAGATACGCAGTATTTT. This encodes CASSLEGQVSTDTQYF.

This rearrangement joins TRBV12-1 to TRBJ2-7; TRBD2 reflects the table's D call only, with no check against the DNA. TRBV12-1 is given as a pseudogene. The CDR3 covers 20 residues. The CDR3 is CASSFRISDLALTSTYEQYF. In nucleotides, the CDR3 is TGTGCCAGCAGCTTTAGAATATCGGATCTTGCCCTAACTAGCACCTACGAGCAGTACTTC.

The chain is built from TRBV4-2 and TRBJ2-7; D is perhaps TRBD1 (5 bases). V was pared by 0 bases and J by 4 bases, with 13 bases between. The germline gives CDR1 LGHNA, CDR2 YNFKEQ. The CDR3 loop spans 15 amino acids. Here the CDR3 DNA reads TGTGCCAGCAGCCAAGAAAGGTTGACAGTTTACGAGCAGTACTTC. Translating gives CASSQERLTVYEQYF.

The V call is TRBV7-3, the J call TRBJ2-6; the D gene is possibly TRBD2 (6 bases). The CDR3 sequence is 16 residues long. Germline V lookup: CDR1 SGHTA, CDR2 FQGTGA. Trimming removed 5 bases at V and 1 base at J, with 12 bases between. Here the CDR3 DNA reads TGTGCCAGCAGCCCCCCCGGGGGATCTGGGGCCAACGTCCTGACTTTC. Protein product: CASSPPGGSGANVLTF.